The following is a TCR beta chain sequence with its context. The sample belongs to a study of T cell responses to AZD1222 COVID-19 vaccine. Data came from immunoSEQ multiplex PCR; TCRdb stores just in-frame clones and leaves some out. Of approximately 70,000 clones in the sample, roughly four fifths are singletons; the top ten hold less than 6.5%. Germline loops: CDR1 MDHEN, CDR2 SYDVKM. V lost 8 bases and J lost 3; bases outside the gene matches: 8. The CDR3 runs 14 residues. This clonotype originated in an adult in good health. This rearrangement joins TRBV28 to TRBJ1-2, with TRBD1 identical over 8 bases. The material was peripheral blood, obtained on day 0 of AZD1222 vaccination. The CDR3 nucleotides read TGTGCCAGCCATGACAGGGGCGAGCACTATGGCTACACCTTC. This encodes CASHDRGEHYGYTF.